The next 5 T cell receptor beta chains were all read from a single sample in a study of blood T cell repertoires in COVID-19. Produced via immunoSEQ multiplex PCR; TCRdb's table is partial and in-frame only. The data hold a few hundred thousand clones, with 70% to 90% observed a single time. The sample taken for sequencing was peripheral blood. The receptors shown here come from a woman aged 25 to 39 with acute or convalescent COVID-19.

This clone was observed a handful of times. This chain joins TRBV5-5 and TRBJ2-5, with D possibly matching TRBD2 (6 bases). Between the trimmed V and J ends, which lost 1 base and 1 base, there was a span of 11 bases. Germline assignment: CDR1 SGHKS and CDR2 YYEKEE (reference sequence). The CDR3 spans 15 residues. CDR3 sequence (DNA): TGTGCCAGCAGCTTGTTGGGCGGGGTCCAAGAGACCCAGTACTTC. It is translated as CASSLLGGVQETQYF.

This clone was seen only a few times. The CDR3 sequence is CASSLVAGGAGEQFF. CDR3 coding DNA: TGTGCCAGCTCCCTGGTTGCGGGAGGTGCAGGTGAGCAGTTCTTC. The chain combines TRBV2 with TRBJ2-1, with 8 bases fitting TRBD2. Losses at the gene ends were 8 bases for V and 9 bases for J; bases not matched to a gene: 15. The CDR3 runs to 15 residues. The germline gives CDR1 SNHLY, CDR2 FYNNEI.

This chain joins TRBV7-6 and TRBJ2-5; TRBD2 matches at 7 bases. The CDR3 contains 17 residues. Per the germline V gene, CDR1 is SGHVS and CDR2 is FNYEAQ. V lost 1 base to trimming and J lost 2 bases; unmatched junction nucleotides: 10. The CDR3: CASSLGTGGRAQETQYF. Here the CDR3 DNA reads TGTGCCAGCAGCTTAGGGACGGGAGGACGGGCGCAAGAGACCCAGTACTTC.

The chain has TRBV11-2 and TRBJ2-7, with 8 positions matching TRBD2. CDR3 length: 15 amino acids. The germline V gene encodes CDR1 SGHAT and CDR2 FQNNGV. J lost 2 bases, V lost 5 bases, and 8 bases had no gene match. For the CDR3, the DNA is TGTGCCAGCAGCCCGCAAGCGGGAGAAACCTACGAGCAGTACTTC. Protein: CASSPQAGETYEQYF.

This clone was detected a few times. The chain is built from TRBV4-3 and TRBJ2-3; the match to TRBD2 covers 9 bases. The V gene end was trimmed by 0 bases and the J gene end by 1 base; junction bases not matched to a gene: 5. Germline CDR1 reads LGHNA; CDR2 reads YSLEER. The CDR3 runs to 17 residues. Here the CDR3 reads CASSQDIWTSGTDTQYF. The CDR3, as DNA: TGCGCCAGCAGCCAAGATATCTGGACTAGCGGCACAGATACGCAGTATTTT.